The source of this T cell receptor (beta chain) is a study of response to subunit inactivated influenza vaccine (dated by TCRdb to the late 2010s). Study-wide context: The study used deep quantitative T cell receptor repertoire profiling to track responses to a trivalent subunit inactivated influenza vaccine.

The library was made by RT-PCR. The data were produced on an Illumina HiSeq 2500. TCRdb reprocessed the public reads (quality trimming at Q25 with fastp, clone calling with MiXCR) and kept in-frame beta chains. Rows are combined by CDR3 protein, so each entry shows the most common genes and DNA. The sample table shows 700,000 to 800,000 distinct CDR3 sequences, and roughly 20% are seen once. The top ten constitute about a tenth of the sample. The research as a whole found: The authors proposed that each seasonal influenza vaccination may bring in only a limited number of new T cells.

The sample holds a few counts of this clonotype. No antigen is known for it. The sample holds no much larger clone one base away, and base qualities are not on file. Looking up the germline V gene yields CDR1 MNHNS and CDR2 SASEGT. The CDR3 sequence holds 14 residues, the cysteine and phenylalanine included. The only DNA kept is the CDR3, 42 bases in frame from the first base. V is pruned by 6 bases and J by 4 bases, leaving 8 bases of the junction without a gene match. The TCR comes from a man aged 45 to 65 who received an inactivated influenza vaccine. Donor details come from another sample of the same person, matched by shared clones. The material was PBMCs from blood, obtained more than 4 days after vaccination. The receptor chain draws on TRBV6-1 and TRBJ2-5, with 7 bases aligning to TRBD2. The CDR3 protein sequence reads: CASSLAGVRETQYF. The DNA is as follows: TGTGCCAGCAGCCTGGCGGGAGTTCGAGAGACCCAGTACTTC.